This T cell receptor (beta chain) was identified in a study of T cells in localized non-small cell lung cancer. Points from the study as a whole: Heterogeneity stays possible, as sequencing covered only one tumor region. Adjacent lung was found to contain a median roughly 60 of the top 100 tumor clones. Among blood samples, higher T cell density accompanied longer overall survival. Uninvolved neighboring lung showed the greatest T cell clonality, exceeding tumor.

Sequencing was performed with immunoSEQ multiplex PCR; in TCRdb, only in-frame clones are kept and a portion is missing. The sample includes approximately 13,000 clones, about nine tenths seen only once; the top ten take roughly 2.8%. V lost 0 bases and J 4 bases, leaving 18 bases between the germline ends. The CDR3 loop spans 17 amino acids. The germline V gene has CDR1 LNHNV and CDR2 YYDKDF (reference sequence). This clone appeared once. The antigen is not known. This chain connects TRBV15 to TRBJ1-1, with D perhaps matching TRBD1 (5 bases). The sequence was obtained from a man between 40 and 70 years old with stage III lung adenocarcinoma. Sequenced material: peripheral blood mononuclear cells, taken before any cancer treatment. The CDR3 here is CATSRDSAKMGGTEAFF. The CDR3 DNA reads TGTGCCACCAGCAGAGATAGTGCGAAAATGGGGGGCACTGAAGCTTTCTTT.